This T cell receptor (beta chain) is from a study of siplizumab effects on memory and regulatory T cells. This CDR3 has 13 amino acids. In germline, CDR1 is LNHDA, CDR2 SQIVND (reference sequence). Trimming cost V 7 bases and J 5 bases; bases outside gene matches: 6. Sequencing used immunoSEQ multiplex PCR; TCRdb keeps in-frame clones, though not all of them. The data show more than 45,000 clones, about 97% seen once. This TCR was recovered from a human donor in good health. Material for sequencing was naive CD4+ T cells sorted from blood. The chain is built from TRBV19 and TRBJ1-2, with 8 bases aligning to TRBD1. Written as DNA, the CDR3 is TGTGCCAGTATTCAACGACAGGGGTATGGCTACACCTTC. Its protein product is CASIQRQGYGYTF.